What follows are 16 T cell receptor beta chains derived from one specimen sequenced in a study of cytomegalovirus exposure and HLA in healthy donors. The protocol was immunoSEQ multiplex PCR, while the TCRdb copy is restricted to in-frame clones and leaves out a portion. The data hold 110,000 to 150,000 clones, with roughly 93% observed a single time. The sequenced sample consisted of PBMCs. All receptors come from a man between 18 and 29 years old in good health and CMV-seropositive.

The chain uses TRBV5-1 and TRBJ2-7, with 8 bases aligning to TRBD2. The CDR3 loop spans 13 amino acids. V lost 4 bases to trimming and J lost 3 bases; unmatched junction nucleotides: 3. Germline values: CDR1 SGHRS, CDR2 YFSETQ. The CDR3 DNA reads as TGCGCCAGCAGCCCTCGGGAGGGCTACGAGCAGTACTTC. Residues: CASSPREGYEQYF.

V gene TRBV5-1 combines with J gene TRBJ1-1, with a tentative D call TRBD1 (5 bases). Trimming removed 3 bases at V and 6 bases at J, with 15 bases between. The CDR3 is made up of 14 amino acids. CDR1 and CDR2 (germline): SGHRS, YFSETQ. CDR3 sequence (DNA): TGCGCCAGCAGCTCCGTGGGGGGAGAGGCTGAAGCTTTCTTT. It translates to CASSSVGGEAEAFF.

This chain connects TRBV27 to TRBJ2-3, with 11 bases matching TRBD2. Germline V gives CDR1 MNHEY, CDR2 SMNVEV (reference sequence). The CDR3 length is 16 residues. J lost 4 bases, V lost 5 bases, and 8 bases had no gene match. The CDR3 protein is CASSPTTSGIADTQYF. In nucleotides, the CDR3 is TGTGCCAGCAGTCCCACGACTAGCGGGATTGCAGATACGCAGTATTTT.

The chain recombines TRBV2 with TRBJ2-2, with D perhaps matching TRBD2 (5 bases). CDR3 length: 11 amino acids. V gave up 11 bases and J gave up 3 bases, with 7 bases separating them. CDR1 SNHLY and CDR2 FYNNEI come from the germline V gene. CDR3: CALGDTGELFF. CDR3 DNA: TGTGCCCTCGGGGACACCGGGGAGCTGTTTTTT.

The chain has TRBV28 and TRBJ2-7; 7 bases fit TRBD2. V shed 1 base and J 2 bases; nucleotides not matched to a gene: 5. Per the germline V gene, CDR1 is MDHEN and CDR2 is SYDVKM. The CDR3 has 15 amino acids. Written as DNA, the CDR3 is TGTGCCAGCAGTTTATCCAGCGGGACGACCTACGAGCAGTACTTC. Translated: CASSLSSGTTYEQYF.

The chain has TRBV7-9 and TRBJ2-7; D may be TRBD2 (6 bases). The ends were cut back, 1 base at V and 5 bases at J, with 9 bases in the middle. The germline gives CDR1 SEHNR, CDR2 FQNEAQ (reference sequence). The CDR3 has 13 amino acids. CDR3 DNA sequence: TGTGCCAGCAGCTTAGGTAGCGGTGACGAGCAGTACTTC. It is translated as CASSLGSGDEQYF.

The chain couples TRBV5-4 to TRBJ1-2, with 10 bases aligning to TRBD1. V lost 4 bases and J lost 1; bases outside the gene matches: 10. The CDR3 has 17 amino acids. Looked up from germline, CDR1 is SGHNT and CDR2 is YYREEE (reference sequence). The CDR3 sequence is CASSPGTGVPNNYGYTF. The CDR3 DNA reads TGTGCCAGCAGCCCGGGGACAGGGGTACCCAATAACTATGGCTACACCTTC.

The CDR3 protein is CASSSSRGQNNEQFF. The CDR3 nucleotides are TGTGCCAGCAGTTCGTCAAGGGGTCAGAACAATGAGCAGTTCTTC. The rearrangement uses TRBV6-6 and TRBJ2-1, with a possible D match to TRBD1 (5 bases). The CDR3 runs 15 residues. Germline V gives CDR1 MNHNY, CDR2 SVGAGI (reference sequence). Trimming stripped 4 bases from V and 5 bases from J, with 15 bases between.

A note on this clone: Within the sample, other DNA sequences also encode this same CDR3. The chain has TRBV7-9 and TRBJ1-1; no clear D. The V end was cut by 6 bases, the J end by 5 bases, with 10 bases between. The CDR3 has 12 residues. Germline values: CDR1 SEHNR, CDR2 FQNEAQ (reference sequence). CDR3 protein: CASSSGGTEAFF. Written as DNA, the CDR3 is TGTGCCAGCAGTTCCGGTGGTACTGAAGCTTTCTTT.

This clone appeared a single time. V usage is TRBV7-2 and J usage is TRBJ2-3; 7 nucleotides agree with TRBD1. CDR1 and CDR2 (germline): SGHTA, FQGNSA. There are 16 residues in the CDR3. V was clipped by 1 base and J by 3 bases; unmatched bases: 7. DNA for the CDR3: TGTGCCAGCAGCTTAGTCCCAACAGGGGTAACAGATACGCAGTATTTT. It yields the protein CASSLVPTGVTDTQYF.

This clone was seen a single time. The chain is built from TRBV11-2 and TRBJ1-5, with 8 bases that match TRBD1. The CDR3 has 13 amino acids. V lost 5 bases and J lost 7; bases outside the gene matches: 4. Per germline, CDR1 SGHAT and CDR2 FQNNGV. In DNA, the CDR3 is TGTGCCAGCAGCCCGGGACAGGAGCAGCCCCAGCATTTT. Residues: CASSPGQEQPQHF.

The sample holds one count of this clone. The rearrangement links TRBV11-2 to TRBJ1-1; D may be TRBD1 (5 bases). The CDR3 is 18 residues long. CDR1 is SGHAT, CDR2 FQNNGV, per germline. Deletions cut 2 bases from V and 1 base from J, with 20 bases between. The CDR3 loop reads CASSLRLRTGRENTEAFF. The CDR3 nucleotides read TGTGCCAGCAGCTTACGGCTAAGAACGGGCAGGGAGAACACTGAAGCTTTCTTT.

This chain links TRBV15 with TRBJ2-3; 13 bases agree with TRBD2. CDR1 and CDR2 (germline): LNHNV, YYDKDF (reference sequence). This CDR3 is built from 18 residues. The J segment lost 0 bases and the V segment lost 4 bases, leaving 7 bases of the junction unmatched. CDR3 sequence reads: CATSKTSGRMVSTDTQYF. DNA for the CDR3: TGTGCCACCAGCAAGACTAGCGGGAGGATGGTTAGCACAGATACGCAGTATTTT.

V usage is TRBV5-1 and J usage is TRBJ2-3, with 9 bases lining up with TRBD2. The V gene end was trimmed by 0 bases and the J gene end by 1 base; junction bases not matched to a gene: 6. The length of the CDR3 is 17 residues. From germline, CDR1 is SGHRS and CDR2 YFSETQ. CDR3 region: CASSLEGGLARTDTQYF. CDR3 nucleotides: TGCGCCAGCAGCTTGGAGGGGGGACTAGCCCGCACAGATACGCAGTATTTT. The full variable domain, rest sourced from reference TRBV5-1 and TRBJ2-3, is KAGVTQTPRYLIKTRGQQVTLSCSPISGHRSVSWYQQTPGQGLQFLFEYFSETQRNKGNFPGRFSGRQFSNSRSEMNVSTLELGDSALYLCASSLEGGLARTDTQYFGPGTRLTVL.

The rearrangement links TRBV10-3 to TRBJ2-3; 15 nucleotides match TRBD2. The CDR3 covers 19 residues. Germline CDR1 and CDR2: ENHRY and SYGVKD. V gave up 6 bases and J gave up 3 bases; unmatched junction bases: 13. The CDR3 DNA follows: TGTGCCATCAGAGCCACATTCGGACTAGCGGGAGGGCCGACAGATACGCAGTATTTT. Its translation is CAIRATFGLAGGPTDTQYF.

This clone showed up just once. V usage is TRBV9 and J usage is TRBJ2-4; D ambiguous. The germline V gene encodes CDR1 SGDLS and CDR2 YYNGEE. The CDR3 is 13 residues long. V lost 3 bases to trimming and J lost 2 bases, with 6 bases between them. DNA of the CDR3: TGTGCCAGCAGCGGAGTGTCCAAAAACATTCAGTACTTC. Its translation is CASSGVSKNIQYF.